The 20 T cell receptor beta chains given below trace back to one sample, sequenced in a study of blood T cells in healthy people across ages. Next came a second PCR, run for about 7 to 12 cycles, which used a sample-barcoded 5' primer along with a J-beta primer mix. TCRdb processed the 5' RACE reads anew with MiXCR; each CDR3 protein has one entry. The sample records about 780,000 distinct CDR3 sequences, about 47% being singletons. Sequences were obtained from blood. The receptor source for this set is a man older than 75 in good health.

This clonotype has more than one count but fewer than ten. The V gene is TRBV7-2, the J gene TRBJ2-3; possible D gene TRBD1, 5 bases. Deletions cut 4 bases from V and 3 bases from J, with 11 bases between. The CDR3 is 14 amino acids. In germline, CDR1 is SGHTA, CDR2 FQGNSA. The CDR3 loop is CASSSHRQTDTQYF. The CDR3 DNA reads as TGTGCCAGCAGCTCGCACAGACAGACAGATACGCAGTATTTT.

The V gene is TRBV7-2, the J gene TRBJ2-5, with D tentatively TRBD1 (7 bases). The J call is doubtful: the DNA matches TRBJ2-7 better. This CDR3 contains 15 residues. The germline gives CDR1 SGHTA, CDR2 FQGNSA. The CDR3 loop reads CASSLAGGQHYEQYF. The CDR3 DNA reads as TGTGCCAGCAGCTTAGCGGGGGGACAGCATTACGAGCAGTACTTC.

The V gene is TRBV27, the J gene TRBJ2-1, with D tentatively TRBD1 or TRBD2 (6 bases each). This CDR3 has 15 amino acids. The V and J ends lost 3 bases and 4 bases respectively, with 13 bases between them. CDR1 and CDR2 from the germline V gene are MNHEY and SMNVEV (reference sequence). The CDR3 here is CASSFQGTVYNEQFF. CDR3 nucleotides: TGTGCCAGCAGTTTTCAGGGGACTGTGTACAATGAGCAGTTCTTC.

This clonotype occurred a few times. This chain uses TRBV4-1 with TRBJ2-3, with D possibly being TRBD1 (6 bases). From germline, CDR1 is MGHRA and CDR2 YSYEKL. The CDR3 covers 17 residues. Trimming cost V 4 bases and J 6 bases, with 23 bases left between them. The DNA for the CDR3 is TGCGCCAGCAGCCCTTATAGACAGGCTGCTTTTAGGGATACGCAGTATTTT. Protein product: CASSPYRQAAFRDTQYF.

In this sample, this clonotype turned up a few times. The gene calls are TRBV27 and TRBJ2-5, with D possibly called TRBD1 or TRBD2 (5 bases each). The DNA matches TRBJ2-7 better at its end, which makes the J call doubtful. Germline V gene data show CDR1 as MNHEY and CDR2 as SMNVEV (reference sequence). This CDR3 comprises 18 residues. In nucleotides, the CDR3 is TGTGCCAGCAGTTTATCCCATCGGGGACCACCTTCGGCTTACGAGCAGTACTTC. Protein: CASSLSHRGPPSAYEQYF.

Points on this clonotype: This sequence may be a read error, since a much larger clone differs from it by one base. The genes are TRBV20-1 and TRBJ2-3; 9 positions agree with TRBD2. The germline CDR1 and CDR2 sequences are DFQATT and SNEGSKA (reference sequence). The V and J ends lost 4 bases and 6 bases, in that order; junction bases with no gene match: 8. This CDR3 is 14 amino acids long. The CDR3 is CSAKVLAGTDTQYF. The CDR3 DNA is TGCAGTGCTAAAGTCCTAGCGGGGACTGATACGCAGTATTTT.

The chain couples TRBV6-5 to TRBJ2-3; D call uncertain. CDR1 MNHEY and CDR2 SVGAGI come from the germline V gene. V gave up 0 bases and J gave up 4 bases, with 8 bases separating them. The CDR3 totals 14 residues. The chain's CDR3 is CASSYSESSDTQYF. The DNA for the CDR3 is TGTGCCAGCAGTTACTCAGAGAGCTCAGATACGCAGTATTTT.

The genes are TRBV6-2 or TRBV6-3 and TRBJ2-6; D not resolved. The CDR3 length is 13 residues. Trimming cost V 5 bases and J 3 bases, with 5 bases left between them. Looked up from germline, CDR1 is MNHEY and CDR2 is SVGEGT. CDR3 sequence (DNA): TGTGCCAGCAGTAACGGTGGGGCCAACGTCCTGACTTTC. This translates into CASSNGGANVLTF.

The chain employs TRBV20-1 and TRBJ2-3, with D possibly TRBD2 on 5 matching bases. This CDR3 comprises 18 residues. Germline loops: CDR1 DFQATT, CDR2 SNEGSKA (reference sequence). The V end was cut by 5 bases, the J end by 0 bases, with 24 bases between. The CDR3 DNA follows: TGCAGTGCTCACTGCCGAGGGCCGATAAATTGTAGCACAGATACGCAGTATTTT. This gives the protein CSAHCRGPINCSTDTQYF.

The J gene is TRBJ2-1, the V gene TRBV28, with D unclear. Deletions cut 8 bases from V and 6 bases from J, with 14 bases between. Per germline, CDR1 MDHEN and CDR2 SYDVKM. The CDR3 extends over 13 amino acids. CDR3 DNA: TGTGCCAGCCGGGCGAGATGGGGCAATGAGCAGTTCTTC. It codes for CASRARWGNEQFF.

This clonotype was recorded once. V and J are TRBV5-1 and TRBJ2-5; unclear D gene. Germline V gives CDR1 SGHRS, CDR2 YFSETQ. The CDR3 consists of 17 residues. V lost 6 bases and J lost 3, with 24 bases in between. This chain's CDR3 is CASIALPFDSTEETQYF. CDR3 DNA: TGCGCCAGCATTGCTCTTCCGTTCGACTCCACTGAAGAGACCCAGTACTTC.

A remark on this clonotype: An end of the junction differs from the germline gene, which may be a read error. The chain links TRBV7-2 to TRBJ2-5; 8 nucleotides line up with TRBD2. The CDR3 contains 16 residues. Germline V lookup: CDR1 SGHTA, CDR2 FQGNSA. The CDR3 reads CVSSLGGTRGQETQYF. The CDR3 DNA sequence: TGTGTCAGCAGCTTAGGGGGGACTAGGGGGCAAGAGACCCAGTACTTC.

The V call is TRBV7-3, the J call TRBJ1-1; no definite D call. The CDR3 consists of 15 residues. The V gene's germline CDR1 is SGHTA and CDR2 FQGTGA. V was clipped by 1 base and J by 0 bases, with 9 bases between them. Written as DNA, the CDR3 is TGTGCCAGCAGCTTAAGTCATAGTATGAACACTGAAGCTTTCTTT. This codes for CASSLSHSMNTEAFF.

This clonotype was seen repeatedly, ten times or more. The gene calls are TRBV10-3 and TRBJ2-2; TRBD1 or TRBD2 may be the D gene (5 bases each). This CDR3 contains 16 residues. V dropped 4 bases and J dropped 4 bases, with 16 bases sitting between them. CDR1 is ENHRY, CDR2 SYGVKD, per germline. CDR3 sequence: CAISVMPGAVTGELFF. CDR3 in DNA: TGTGCCATCAGTGTCATGCCCGGGGCCGTCACCGGGGAGCTGTTTTTT.

This clonotype was found once. This chain joins TRBV2 and TRBJ2-3; TRBD1 might be the D (5 bases). Trimming took 6 bases from V and 6 from J, leaving 13 bases between them. The germline V gene encodes CDR1 SNHLY and CDR2 FYNNEI. The CDR3 sequence is 13 residues long. The CDR3 sequence: CASRWSAGDTQYF. CDR3 DNA: TGTGCCAGCAGGTGGTCGGCAGGGGATACGCAGTATTTT.

The chain joins TRBV6-5 to TRBJ2-1; D might be TRBD2 (6 bases). V lost 2 bases and J lost 3, with 11 bases in between. CDR3 length: 15 amino acids. Per germline, CDR1 MNHEY and CDR2 SVGAGI. The CDR3 reads CASSYGSGDYNEQFF. The CDR3 DNA reads TGTGCCAGCAGTTACGGGTCGGGAGACTACAATGAGCAGTTCTTC.

This clonotype has only a few counts. The V call is TRBV19, the J call TRBJ2-2, with TRBD2 matching over 9 bases. Looked up from germline, CDR1 is LNHDA and CDR2 is SQIVND (reference sequence). V lost 7 bases to trimming and J lost 4 bases; unmatched junction nucleotides: 10. This CDR3 has 16 amino acids. The CDR3 nucleotides read TGTGCCAGTACCCTCGGCCTAGCGGGAATCACCGGGGAGCTGTTTTTT. Amino acids: CASTLGLAGITGELFF.

The J gene is TRBJ2-1, the V gene TRBV12-3 or TRBV12-4, with TRBD1 matching over 7 bases. Losses at the gene ends were 3 bases for V and 9 bases for J; bases not matched to a gene: 8. The CDR3 has 14 amino acids. This CDR3 is CASSFNVGGGEQFF. For the CDR3, the DNA is TGTGCCAGCAGTTTTAACGTAGGGGGCGGTGAGCAGTTCTTC.

The chain carries TRBV2 and TRBJ2-2, with D unresolved. This CDR3 is 15 amino acids long. V gave up 1 base and J gave up 2 bases, with 8 bases separating them. The germline V gene encodes CDR1 SNHLY and CDR2 FYNNEI. CDR3 nucleotides: TGTGCCAGCAGTGAAGGCACTTTTAACACCGGGGAGCTGTTTTTT. It encodes CASSEGTFNTGELFF.

With respect to this clonotype: One end of the junction fails to match germline, which may point to a read error. The chain is built from TRBV29-1 and TRBJ2-5; TRBD2 agrees at 8 bases. CDR3 length equals 12 residues. The germline gives CDR1 SQVTM, CDR2 ANQGSEA. CDR3 coding DNA: TGCAGCGCGGGAGGGGGACGGGAGACCCTGTACTTC. It is translated as CSAGGGRETLYF.